These 32 T cell receptor beta chains came from one sample sequenced in a study of blood T cell repertoires in COVID-19. Using immunoSEQ multiplex PCR, the repertoire was profiled, and TCRdb retains in-frame clones only, with some absent. There are 120,000 to 150,000 clones in the sample; around nine tenths occur only once, and 2% to 2.5% lies in the top ten. Sequenced sample: peripheral blood. The origin of the receptors is a human donor in a cohort sampled during active COVID-19.

The V call is TRBV29-1, the J call TRBJ2-5, with TRBD2 identical over 9 bases. This CDR3 contains 14 residues. CDR1 and CDR2 (germline): SQVTM, ANQGSEA. J lost 5 bases, V lost 4 bases, and 8 bases had no gene match. CDR3 in DNA: TGCAGCGTTGGCCTAGCGGGAAATTCGGAGACCCAGTACTTC. Protein sequence: CSVGLAGNSETQYF. Combining the CDR3 with reference TRBV29-1 and TRBJ2-5 gives the whole variable domain SAVISQKPSRDICQRGTSLTIQCQVDSQVTMMFWYRQQPGQSLTLIATANQGSEATYESGFVIDKFPISRPNLTFSTLTVSNMSPEDSSIYLCSVGLAGNSETQYFGPGTRLLVL.

The rearrangement links TRBV6-1 to TRBJ2-1; maybe TRBD2 (6 bases). CDR1 and CDR2 (germline): MNHNS, SASEGT. Trimming stripped 4 bases from V and 0 bases from J, with 13 bases between. There are 16 residues in the CDR3. The CDR3: CASSVAGGGSYNEQFF. The CDR3 coding sequence is TGTGCCAGCAGTGTGGCCGGGGGAGGCTCCTACAATGAGCAGTTCTTC.

V and J are TRBV2 and TRBJ1-1; 11 bases align to TRBD1. CDR1 SNHLY and CDR2 FYNNEI come from the germline V gene. The CDR3 totals 14 residues. V trimming: 6 bases; J trimming: 5 bases; junction bases outside the gene matches: 5. The CDR3 sequence is CASRDRGRGTEAFF. The CDR3 bases are TGTGCCAGCAGGGACAGGGGGCGAGGGACTGAAGCTTTCTTT.

V usage is TRBV7-2 and J usage is TRBJ2-7; D is ambiguous. The germline CDR1 and CDR2 sequences are SGHTA and FQGNSA. The CDR3 totals 12 residues. Between the trimmed V and J ends, which lost 4 bases and 0 bases, there was a span of 4 bases. The CDR3 is CASSSYSYEQYF. The CDR3 nucleotides read TGTGCCAGCAGCTCCTACTCCTACGAGCAGTACTTC. Full variable domain (remainder filled in from reference TRBV7-2 and TRBJ2-7): GAGVSQSPSNKVTEKGKDVELRCDPISGHTALYWYRQSLGQGLEFLIYFQGNSAPDKSGLPSDRFSAERTGGSVSTLTIQRTQQEDSAVYLCASSSYSYEQYFGPGTRLTVT.

The table lists this clone with a count of one. This chain connects TRBV9 to TRBJ1-2; D is possibly TRBD1 (5 bases). CDR3 size: 14 residues. CDR1 and CDR2 (germline): SGDLS, YYNGEE. Trimming removed 5 bases from V and 2 bases from J, with 13 bases in between. The CDR3 sequence: CASRNGGRNYGYTF. The CDR3 coding sequence is TGTGCCAGCAGGAATGGGGGGAGAAACTATGGCTACACCTTC.

This clone came up once. This chain links TRBV27 with TRBJ2-3, with 7 nucleotides matching TRBD2. The CDR3 consists of 17 residues. V shed 3 bases, J shed 0 bases, and the junction held 9 bases outside the gene matches. CDR1 MNHEY and CDR2 SMNVEV come from the germline V gene (reference sequence). CDR3 nucleotides: TGTGCCAGCAGTTTTTGGACGGCTAGCGGAAGCACAGATACGCAGTATTTT. This sequence encodes CASSFWTASGSTDTQYF.

V and J are TRBV11-2 and TRBJ2-7, with unresolved D. Germline CDR1 SGHAT, CDR2 FQNNGV. The CDR3 length is 12 residues. V dropped 6 bases and J dropped 6 bases, with 12 bases sitting between them. The CDR3 DNA sequence: TGTGCCAGCAGAGCCCCGGGTGGCGAGCAGTACTTC. It is translated as CASRAPGGEQYF.

The genes are TRBV7-8 and TRBJ1-4; the D is unclear. Germline V lookup: CDR1 SGHVS, CDR2 FQNEAQ. This CDR3 has 18 residues. Trimming shortened V by 5 bases and J by 0 bases, and 19 bases separated the two germline ends. Written as DNA, the CDR3 is TGTGCCAGCAGCAACACTTACAGTTTAGATGCAACTAATGAAAAACTGTTTTTT. Its translation is CASSNTYSLDATNEKLFF.

This clone was observed a few times. The V call is TRBV10-1, the J call TRBJ2-2, with 11 bases matching TRBD2. CDR1 and CDR2 from the germline V gene are WNHNN and SYGVQD (reference sequence). The CDR3 spans 16 residues. The V and J ends lost 0 bases and 5 bases, in that order; junction bases with no gene match: 2. The CDR3 sequence: CASSESRLAGTGELFF. The CDR3 nucleotides read TGCGCCAGCAGTGAGTCGAGACTAGCGGGGACCGGGGAGCTGTTTTTT.

The chain carries TRBV5-8 and TRBJ2-2; 10 nucleotides match TRBD1. With V trimmed by 4 bases and J by 7 bases, 7 bases remained unmatched. CDR1 and CDR2 from the germline V gene are SGHTS and YDEGEE. CDR3 length: 15 residues. Here the CDR3 DNA reads TGTGCCAGCAGCAGAGACAGGGGGCTGGACGGGGAGCTGTTTTTT. Protein sequence: CASSRDRGLDGELFF.

This chain uses TRBV27 with TRBJ2-1; 16 bases map to TRBD2. The CDR3 spans 20 residues. The junction had 11 bases not matched to a gene; V was cut back by 3 bases and J by 3 bases. The germline gives CDR1 MNHEY, CDR2 SMNVEV (reference sequence). The CDR3 here is CASSFRKGLAGGGYYNEQFF. The DNA of the CDR3 is TGTGCCAGCAGTTTTCGTAAGGGACTAGCGGGAGGGGGGTACTACAATGAGCAGTTCTTC.

J is TRBJ1-4 and V is TRBV27, with D perhaps matching TRBD1 (6 bases). There are 17 residues in the CDR3. V dropped 2 bases and J dropped 0 bases, with 13 bases sitting between them. CDR1 and CDR2 from the germline V gene are MNHEY and SMNVEV (reference sequence). CDR3 sequence reads: CASSLRTDHPTNEKLFF. CDR3 DNA: TGTGCCAGCAGTTTAAGGACAGACCACCCAACTAATGAAAAACTGTTTTTT.

This clone was picked up one time. The rearrangement links TRBV5-8 to TRBJ1-4, with TRBD1 matching 10 bases. In germline, CDR1 is SGHTS, CDR2 YDEGEE. The V segment lost 4 bases and the J segment 8 bases; nucleotides outside the gene matches: 11. The CDR3 contains 16 residues. The CDR3 loop is CASSPHFGTGEEKLFF. As DNA, the CDR3 is TGTGCCAGCAGCCCTCATTTCGGGACAGGGGAGGAAAAACTGTTTTTT.

This clone was recorded a few times. The chain combines TRBV12-2 with TRBJ2-7; whether TRBD1, the table's D call, matches the DNA was not checked. TRBV12-2 is shown as a pseudogene. This CDR3 spans 16 amino acids. In DNA form, the CDR3 reads TGTGCAAGTCGCTTCGCCTCCAGGGGCGCCCCCTACGAGCAGTACTTC. It is translated as CASRFASRGAPYEQYF.

V gene TRBV10-2 combines with J gene TRBJ2-3, with TRBD2 matching over 12 bases. The CDR3 is 13 amino acids. From germline, CDR1 is WSHSY and CDR2 SAAADI. The V and J ends lost 10 bases and 12 bases, in that order; junction bases with no gene match: 11. The CDR3: CATRLAGDPSQYF. The CDR3 nucleotides are TGCGCCACTCGACTAGCGGGGGACCCATCCCAGTATTTT.

This sequence joins TRBV10-3 and TRBJ2-7; TRBD2 aligns across 14 bases. The CDR3 is made up of 15 amino acids. V lost 6 bases, J lost 3 bases, and 4 bases stayed unmatched. Germline lookup yields CDR1 ENHRY and CDR2 SYGVKD. DNA of the CDR3: TGTGCCATCAGGGGACTAGCGGGGGACATCTACGAGCAGTACTTC. Translating gives CAIRGLAGDIYEQYF.

The chain combines TRBV6-6 with TRBJ1-5; D unclear. Per germline, CDR1 MNHNY and CDR2 SVGAGI (reference sequence). There are 13 residues in the CDR3. V lost 4 bases, J lost 6 bases, and 10 bases lay in between. In DNA form, the CDR3 reads TGTGCCAGCAGTTCCAGTGGAGGTCAGCCCCAGCATTTT. Amino acid sequence: CASSSSGGQPQHF.

The V and J genes are TRBV5-4 and TRBJ1-2; 11 bases are shared with TRBD1. The germline V gene encodes CDR1 SGHNT and CDR2 YYREEE (reference sequence). V was clipped by 2 bases and J by 8 bases; unmatched bases: 8. This CDR3 has 15 amino acids. As DNA, the CDR3 is TGTGCCAGCAGCTTAGGACAGGGGGCGTTACGCGGCTACACCTTC. The encoded protein is CASSLGQGALRGYTF.

The V gene is TRBV11-1, the J gene TRBJ2-3, with 9 bases that match TRBD2. The CDR3 is 16 residues long. The J segment lost 4 bases and the V segment lost 5 bases, leaving 10 bases of the junction unmatched. CDR1 and CDR2 (germline): SGHAT, FQDESV (reference sequence). In DNA, the CDR3 is TGTGCCAGCAGCCGCCGCCCGGGACTAGCTTCAGATACGCAGTATTTT. Translation: CASSRRPGLASDTQYF. Complete variable domain (other parts from reference TRBV11-1 and TRBJ2-3): EAEVAQSPRYKITEKSQAVAFWCDPISGHATLYWYRQILGQGPELLVQFQDESVVDDSQLPKDRFSAERLKGVDSTLKIQPAELGDSAMYLCASSRRPGLASDTQYFGPGTRLTVL.

The CDR3 nucleotides read TGTGCCAGCAGCCCGCGGGGGGGGACTCCCCGACTCACAGATACGCAGTATTTT. This codes for CASSPRGGTPRLTDTQYF. This chain joins TRBV9 and TRBJ2-3; 9 bases fit TRBD2. After removal of 4 bases from V and 2 bases from J, the junction contained 14 bases not matched to a gene. The CDR3 extends over 18 amino acids. CDR1 is SGDLS and CDR2 is YYNGEE in the germline V gene.

V gene TRBV6-4 combines with J gene TRBJ2-1; 10 bases map to TRBD2. Looked up from germline, CDR1 is MRHNA and CDR2 is SNTAGT. The V and J ends lost 3 bases and 8 bases, in that order; junction bases with no gene match: 7. This CDR3 is 15 amino acids long. The CDR3 nucleotides are TGTGCCAGCAGTGAAAGGGCTAGCGGGAGCGATGAGCAGTTCTTC. Amino acid sequence: CASSERASGSDEQFF.

This clone came up once. The V and J genes are TRBV6-2 or TRBV6-3 and TRBJ2-3; 12 bases map to TRBD2. Per germline, CDR1 MNHEY and CDR2 SVGEGT. The CDR3 length is 16 residues. Trimming took 4 bases from V and 2 from J; bases not matched to a gene: 4. The DNA for the CDR3 is TGTGCCAGCAGTTCAGGACTAGCGGGGACCACAGATACGCAGTATTTT. Translation: CASSSGLAGTTDTQYF.

Regarding this clone: This same CDR3 is encoded by further DNA sequences in the sample. The chain carries TRBV5-1 and TRBJ2-7, with 10 bases lining up with TRBD2. This CDR3 spans 14 amino acids. Germline CDR1 SGHRS, CDR2 YFSETQ. J gave up 4 bases and V 4 bases, and 5 bases lay outside the gene matches. This CDR3 reads CASSPASGSYEQYF. The CDR3 DNA sequence: TGCGCCAGCAGCCCCGCTAGCGGGAGTTACGAGCAGTACTTC.

The rearrangement uses TRBV5-1 and TRBJ2-3; TRBD1 might be the D (5 bases). The V end was cut by 6 bases, the J end by 6 bases, with 14 bases between. The CDR3 runs 13 residues. Per the germline V gene, CDR1 is SGHRS and CDR2 is YFSETQ. The CDR3 nucleotides read TGCGCCAGCACCGACAGCTCGCGGGATACGCAGTATTTT. It yields the protein CASTDSSRDTQYF.

The chain combines TRBV28 with TRBJ1-5; the D gene is possibly TRBD1 (6 bases). Trimming shortened V by 6 bases and J by 5 bases, and 14 bases separated the two germline ends. This CDR3 region has 14 residues. Germline V lookup: CDR1 MDHEN, CDR2 SYDVKM. This chain's CDR3 is CASRFDRTHQPQHF. The CDR3 DNA is TGTGCCAGCAGATTCGACAGGACCCATCAGCCCCAGCATTTT. The variable domain in full, with the rest retrieved from reference TRBV28 and TRBJ1-5, is DVKVTQSSRYLVKRTGEKVFLECVQDMDHENMFWYRQDPGLGLRLIYFSYDVKMKEKGDIPEGYSVSREKKERFSLILESASTNQTSMYLCASRFDRTHQPQHFGDGTRLSIL.

The chain carries TRBV3-1 (or the pseudogene TRBV3-2) and TRBJ1-4, with a tentative D call TRBD1 (5 bases). The V and J ends lost 5 bases and 15 bases respectively, with 19 bases between them. The germline CDR1 and CDR2 sequences are LGHDT and YNNKEL (reference sequence). The CDR3 extends over 13 amino acids. CDR3 DNA sequence: TGTGCCAGCAGCATCCAGACCAAACAGGAATTGTTTTTT. Amino acids: CASSIQTKQELFF.

The rearrangement uses TRBV2 and TRBJ2-3; maybe TRBD2 (6 bases). Germline-derived CDR1 and CDR2 are SNHLY and FYNNEI. The CDR3 consists of 17 residues. Trimming removed 1 base from V and 0 bases from J, with 14 bases in between. This CDR3 reads CASSEVRAGTSTDTQYF. CDR3 DNA: TGTGCCAGCAGTGAAGTTCGGGCGGGGACTAGCACAGATACGCAGTATTTT.

This chain joins TRBV12-3 or TRBV12-4 and TRBJ1-2; D gene ambiguous. Trimming shortened V by 4 bases and J by 1 base, and 4 bases separated the two germline ends. CDR3 length: 12 residues. The CDR3 region has the DNA TGTGCCAGCAGTTCTATTAACTATGGCTACACCTTC. Amino acid sequence: CASSSINYGYTF.

This chain joins TRBV2 and TRBJ1-5; no firm D call. From germline, CDR1 is SNHLY and CDR2 FYNNEI. The CDR3 is 16 amino acids. V lost 3 bases, J lost 3 bases, and 15 bases lay in between. The chain's CDR3 is CASSEYGRTVNQPQHF. The CDR3 DNA follows: TGTGCCAGCAGTGAGTATGGCCGTACCGTCAATCAGCCCCAGCATTTT.

This clone has more than one count but fewer than ten. The rearrangement links TRBV6-6 to TRBJ2-3, with D unresolved. Between the trimmed V and J ends, which lost 2 bases and 0 bases, there was a span of 9 bases. Germline V lookup: CDR1 MNHNY, CDR2 SVGAGI (reference sequence). This CDR3 contains 15 residues. In nucleotides, the CDR3 is TGTGCCAGCAGTTACCCCCCAGATAGCACAGATACGCAGTATTTT. As protein: CASSYPPDSTDTQYF.

The chain is built from TRBV4-3 and TRBJ2-2; D uncertain. The CDR3 has 16 residues. Trimming cost V 0 bases and J 1 base, with 9 bases left between them. Per the germline V gene, CDR1 is LGHNA and CDR2 is YSLEER. CDR3 protein: CASSQDHRQNTGELFF. CDR3 coding DNA: TGCGCCAGCAGCCAAGATCATCGACAGAACACCGGGGAGCTGTTTTTT.

The J gene is TRBJ2-3, the V gene TRBV30, with 9 bases that match TRBD2. The CDR3 consists of 15 residues. Per germline, CDR1 GTSNPN and CDR2 SVGIG (reference sequence). The V and J ends lost 2 bases and 5 bases, in that order; junction bases with no gene match: 8. DNA of the CDR3: TGTGCCTGGAGTCGCGTTAGCGGGAGAGGAGATACGCAGTATTTT. Translating gives CAWSRVSGRGDTQYF.